The rows below give T cell receptor beta chains drawn from one sample of a study of blood T cells in healthy people across ages. TCRdb itself ran the 5' RACE reads through MiXCR, one entry per CDR3 protein. The table has 790,000 or so distinct CDR3 sequences, just over 55% seen once. Specimen: blood. Receptors were obtained from a middle-aged man in good health. Each CDR3 is given with its conserved first and last residue. The D gene is left open where the match is weak. A row's size may be missing; if present it is once, few, many or a size class.

V	J	length	D	size	CDR3	DNA
TRBV27	TRBJ1-2	15	NA	NA	CASSLFGGGRNGYTF	TGTGCCAGCAGTTTATTCGGAGGGGGGCGAAATGGCTACACCTTC
TRBV7-2	TRBJ2-1	12	NA	NA	CTSSIIWDEQFF	TGTACCAGCAGTATAATATGGGATGAGCAGTTCTTC
TRBV7-2	TRBJ2-3	15	NA	NA	CASSPEGLGTDTQYF	TGTGCCAGCAGCCCAGAAGGTCTGGGCACAGATACGCAGTATTTT
TRBV27	TRBJ1-2	15	TRBD1	NA	CASRTGQAWGYGYTF	TGTGCCAGCAGGACGGGACAGGCATGGGGCTATGGCTACACCTTC
TRBV20-1	TRBJ1-2	11	NA	NA	CSAVRPYGYTF	TGCAGTGCGGTGAGGCCTTATGGCTACACCTTC
TRBV15	TRBJ2-7	15	NA	NA	CATSRERTYYNEQYF	TGTGCCACCAGCAGAGAAAGGACATATTACAATGAGCAGTACTTC
TRBV15	TRBJ2-5	16	NA	NA	CATSRGDILLQETQYF	TGTGCCACCAGCAGAGGGGACATATTGCTCCAAGAGACCCAGTACTTC
TRBV27	TRBJ2-3	15	NA	NA	CASRSTQLSTDTQYF	TGTGCCAGCAGGTCAACTCAACTTAGCACAGATACGCAGTATTTT
TRBV20-1	TRBJ1-2	14	TRBD1	NA	CSASRPGQGGLDTF	TGCAGTGCTAGTAGACCGGGACAGGGAGGTCTGGACACCTTC
TRBV6-2/TRBV6-3	TRBJ1-1	17	NA	NA	CASSPRPPGRLNTEAFF	TGTGCCAGCAGCCCCCGGCCCCCGGGACGTCTAAACACTGAAGCTTTCTTT
TRBV7-2	TRBJ1-6	14	TRBD1	NA	CASSFGQVNSPLHF	TGTGCCAGCAGCTTCGGACAGGTCAATTCACCCCTCCACTTT
TRBV20-1	TRBJ2-7	16	TRBD1	few	CSADKQGSKGSYEQYF	TGCAGTGCTGACAAACAGGGGTCTAAGGGATCCTACGAGCAGTACTTC
TRBV6-5	TRBJ2-5	13	NA	NA	CASSGSFQETQYF	TGTGCCAGCAGCGGAAGCTTCCAAGAGACCCAGTACTTC
TRBV3-1	TRBJ2-5	16	NA	NA	CASSQDLDSDQETQYF	TGTGCCAGCAGCCAAGATCTGGACAGCGACCAAGAGACCCAGTACTTC
TRBV20-1	TRBJ2-3	14	TRBD2	NA	CSAEISGTTDTQYF	TGCAGTGCTGAGATTAGCGGGACCACAGATACGCAGTATTTT
TRBV12-3/TRBV12-4	TRBJ1-2	14	TRBD1	NA	CASSPDRVTSGYTF	TGTGCCAGCAGTCCCGACAGGGTTACGTCTGGCTACACCTTC
TRBV3-1	TRBJ1-6	17	NA	few	CASSHEGQSSYNSPLHF	TGTGCCAGCAGCCACGAAGGACAGAGTTCCTATAATTCACCCCTCCACTTT
TRBV13	TRBJ2-3	24	TRBD1	NA	CASSSLGTGVGGKLVGNPPDTQYF	TGTGCCAGCAGCTCGTTAGGGACAGGGGTAGGTGGGAAGCTAGTAGGGAATCCTCCAGATACGCAGTATTTT
TRBV4-3	TRBJ2-1	16	NA	NA	CASSQEFRQVRNEQFF	TGCGCCAGCAGCCAAGAGTTCCGACAGGTACGGAATGAGCAGTTCTTC
TRBV28	TRBJ2-4	15	NA	few	CASSLTGTAKNIQYF	TGTGCCAGCAGTCTTACGGGGACGGCCAAAAACATTCAGTACTTC
TRBV7-2	TRBJ2-1	16	NA	NA	CASSPQRGGGYNEQFF	TGTGCCAGCAGCCCCCAGAGGGGGGGGGGTTACAATGAGCAGTTCTTC
TRBV13	TRBJ1-2	14	TRBD1	NA	CASSGQGQLYGYTF	TGTGCCAGCAGCGGGCAGGGACAGCTCTATGGCTACACCTTC
TRBV25-1	TRBJ1-1	13	NA	NA	CASSDDRNTEAFF	TGTGCCAGCAGTGACGACAGAAACACTGAAGCTTTCTTT
TRBV2	TRBJ2-7	14	TRBD1	NA	CASGMGQGVYEQYF	TGTGCCAGCGGGATGGGACAGGGGGTCTACGAGCAGTACTTC
TRBV4-2	TRBJ2-5	12	NA	NA	CACSQDTETQYF	TGTGCCTGCAGCCAAGATACGGAGACCCAGTACTTC
TRBV5-1	TRBJ2-3	15	NA	NA	CASRRRPDGTDTQYF	TGCGCCAGCAGGCGGCGGCCAGACGGCACAGATACGCAGTATTTT
TRBV7-9	TRBJ2-7	14	NA	NA	CASSLDLRAYEQYF	TGTGCCAGCAGCTTGGACTTGCGGGCCTACGAGCAGTACTTC
TRBV27	TRBJ1-1	12	NA	NA	CASATGGTEAFF	TGTGCCAGCGCTACAGGAGGAACTGAAGCTTTCTTT
TRBV5-6	TRBJ2-1	14	TRBD2	NA	CASSLAARYNEQFF	TGTGCCAGCAGCCTAGCGGCACGTTACAATGAGCAGTTCTTC
TRBV9	TRBJ2-7	13	NA	NA	CASSGGSGREQYF	TGTGCCAGCAGCGGAGGATCGGGACGAGAGCAGTACTTC
TRBV27	TRBJ1-4	14	NA	NA	CASSLQRQSEKLFF	TGTGCCAGCAGTCTTCAACGACAGTCTGAAAAACTGTTTTTT
TRBV11-2	TRBJ2-3	15	TRBD1	many	CASSSGTVRTDTQYF	TGTGCCAGCAGCTCAGGGACAGTTCGCACAGATACGCAGTATTTT
TRBV27	TRBJ2-7	16	TRBD1	few	CASSLSGPGQGLEQYF	TGTGCCAGCAGTTTATCCGGTCCGGGACAGGGACTCGAGCAGTACTTC
TRBV7-3	TRBJ2-7	15	TRBD2	NA	CASSLDSAGGGEQYF	TGTGCCAGCAGCTTAGACTCAGCGGGAGGAGGGGAGCAGTACTTC